This T cell receptor (beta chain) was identified during a study of blood T cells in healthy people across ages. A second PCR of 7 to 11 cycles used a sample-barcoded 5' primer and a J-beta primer mix. Using its own MiXCR run on the 5' RACE reads, TCRdb lists one record per CDR3 protein. The sample yields roughly 1.5 million distinct CDR3 sequences, approximately 39% seen once. Points from the study as a whole: Donors of long life had a larger count of naive CD4+ cells and greater diversity than aged donors.

On this clonotype: Its antigen is not known.

CDR1 and CDR2 (germline): SGHTA, FQGNSA. The CDR3 runs 14 residues. Unmatched junction bases numbered 9, after V lost 5 bases and J lost 6 bases. This receptor was obtained from a woman under 30 in good health. The chain joins TRBV7-2 to TRBJ1-1; 7 bases line up with TRBD1. The sequencing input was blood. CDR3 nucleotides: TGTGCCAGCAGCCTAGACAGGGAAAGCCCTGAAGCTTTCTTT. Translated, it gives CASSLDRESPEAFF.